Each of the 23 T cell receptor beta chains below was sequenced from the same sample in a study of T cell responses to AZD1222 COVID-19 vaccine. Produced via immunoSEQ multiplex PCR; TCRdb's table is partial and in-frame only. Among about 130,000 clones listed, about 89% were seen once. Sequenced here: peripheral blood, sampled on day 0 of AZD1222 vaccination. These receptors were obtained from an adult in good health.

V is TRBV19 and J is TRBJ2-1, with 7 bases that match TRBD1. After removal of 7 bases from V and 5 bases from J, the junction contained 8 bases not matched to a gene. Germline assignment: CDR1 LNHDA and CDR2 SQIVND (reference sequence). The CDR3 is made up of 14 amino acids. The CDR3 sequence is CASNPGQPNNEQFF. In DNA form, the CDR3 reads TGTGCCAGTAACCCGGGACAGCCTAACAATGAGCAGTTCTTC. Drawing the rest from reference TRBV19 and TRBJ2-1, the complete variable domain is DGGITQSPKYLFRKEGQNVTLSCEQNLNHDAMYWYRQDPGQGLRLIYYSQIVNDFQKGDIAEGYSVSREKKESFPLTVTSAQKNPTAFYLCASNPGQPNNEQFFGPGTRLTVL.

V gene TRBV4-1 combines with J gene TRBJ1-5; tentatively, D is TRBD1 (6 bases). This CDR3 has 16 residues. V lost 3 bases and J lost 0, with 12 bases in between. Germline V CDR1 and CDR2: MGHRA, YSYEKL. Written as DNA, the CDR3 is TGCGCCAGCAGCCACGGGGGCTTTAATAGCAATCAGCCCCAGCATTTT. This encodes CASSHGGFNSNQPQHF.

V and J are TRBV6-5 and TRBJ2-5; D not certain. Per germline, CDR1 MNHEY and CDR2 SVGAGI. This CDR3 has 12 amino acids. Trimming cost V 7 bases and J 4 bases, with 10 bases left between them. CDR3 DNA: TGTGCCAGCATAGGGTTGTCAGAGACCCAGTACTTC. It is translated as CASIGLSETQYF.

This clone has only one observation. The chain is built from TRBV20-1 and TRBJ1-2; no clear D. V was pared by 5 bases and J by 6 bases, with 7 bases between. Germline V gene lookup returns CDR1 DFQATT and CDR2 SNEGSKA (reference sequence). The CDR3 has 10 residues. CDR3 nucleotide sequence: TGCAGTGCTGGGGAAGATGGCTACACCTTC. This gives the protein CSAGEDGYTF.

CDR3 nucleotides: TGTGCCAGCAGCTTAGAGGCCGTAGGCAACGGGGAGCTGTTTTTT. Its translation: CASSLEAVGNGELFF. The chain employs TRBV11-2 and TRBJ2-2; no reliable D call. Germline CDR1 SGHAT, CDR2 FQNNGV. The CDR3 length is 15 residues. Trimming took off 0 bases at V and 7 bases at J, with 12 bases between the two ends.

This clone was seen a single time. The rearrangement joins TRBV7-9 to TRBJ1-2, with unresolved D. The CDR3 sequence is 16 residues long. CDR1 is SEHNR, CDR2 FQNEAQ, per germline (reference sequence). Trimming removed 2 bases from V and 8 bases from J, with 21 bases in between. The CDR3 is CASSLLFGGDGSGYTF. CDR3 sequence (DNA): TGTGCCAGCAGCTTACTCTTCGGCGGAGACGGTTCGGGCTACACCTTC.

The chain employs TRBV6-5 and TRBJ2-7; possible D gene TRBD1, 6 bases. Looked up from germline, CDR1 is MNHEY and CDR2 is SVGAGI. V lost 0 bases and J lost 1, with 10 bases in between. This CDR3 spans 15 amino acids. The CDR3 region is CASSYSKTGSYEQYF. The CDR3 region has the DNA TGTGCCAGCAGTTACTCAAAGACAGGATCCTACGAGCAGTACTTC.

This sequence joins TRBV10-3 and TRBJ2-7, with D possibly being TRBD1 or TRBD2 (5 bases each). V lost 10 bases, J lost 0 bases, and 16 bases lay in between. The length of the CDR3 is 14 residues. Germline CDR1 reads ENHRY; CDR2 reads SYGVKD. This CDR3 reads CATYEGSASYEQYF. In DNA form, the CDR3 reads TGTGCCACCTACGAGGGGTCAGCCTCCTACGAGCAGTACTTC.

The rearrangement links TRBV6-1 to TRBJ1-2, with TRBD1 as a possible D gene (5 bases). CDR3 length: 13 residues. Trimming pared 4 bases from V and 6 bases from J, leaving 12 bases between. Germline lookup yields CDR1 MNHNS and CDR2 SASEGT. The CDR3 reads CASSGGTFDGYTF. CDR3 bases: TGTGCCAGCAGTGGCGGGACGTTCGATGGCTACACCTTC.

The chain couples TRBV7-2 to TRBJ2-5; 10 nucleotides line up with TRBD2. The CDR3 is 15 residues long. Per the germline V gene, CDR1 is SGHTA and CDR2 is FQGNSA. Trimming at V came to 3 bases and at J to 2 bases, leaving 3 bases not matched to a gene. The CDR3, as DNA: TGTGCCAGCAGCTTGAGGACTAGCGGTCAAGAGACCCAGTACTTC. Protein sequence: CASSLRTSGQETQYF.

V gene TRBV19 combines with J gene TRBJ1-1; TRBD1 is a possible D gene (5 bases). V lost 5 bases, J lost 7 bases, and 20 bases lay in between. The CDR3 loop spans 15 amino acids. Germline V lookup: CDR1 LNHDA, CDR2 SQIVND (reference sequence). The CDR3 spells CASSPSGTASGEAFF. In DNA form, the CDR3 reads TGTGCCAGTAGTCCTTCCGGGACCGCCTCGGGTGAAGCTTTCTTT.

V is TRBV6-6 and J is TRBJ2-4, with D maybe TRBD1 (6 bases). The CDR3 totals 14 residues. Trimming took off 10 bases at V and 0 bases at J, with 13 bases between the two ends. CDR1 is MNHNY and CDR2 is SVGAGI in the germline V gene (reference sequence). The CDR3 loop reads CATGDLLAKNIQYF. The CDR3 DNA is TGTGCCACAGGGGACCTCTTAGCCAAAAACATTCAGTACTTC.

This clone has only one observation. The V gene is TRBV25-1, the J gene TRBJ2-7, with 9 bases that match TRBD1. The CDR3 contains 15 residues. V trimming: 4 bases; J trimming: 2 bases; junction bases outside the gene matches: 6. Germline-derived CDR1 and CDR2 are MGHDK and SYGVNS. The CDR3 DNA reads as TGTGCCAGCAGTGGACTGGGACAGGGAGCCTACGAGCAGTACTTC. Amino acid sequence: CASSGLGQGAYEQYF.

Comments on this clone: The identical CDR3 is also encoded by other nucleotide sequences in the sample. The V gene is TRBV2, the J gene TRBJ1-1; unclear D gene. This CDR3 comprises 13 residues. V was trimmed by 4 bases and J by 2 bases, leaving 8 bases between them. Per the germline V gene, CDR1 is SNHLY and CDR2 is FYNNEI. CDR3 nucleotide sequence: TGTGCCAGCAGTGGAGACCTAAACACTGAAGCTTTCTTT. It translates to CASSGDLNTEAFF. Combining the CDR3 with reference TRBV2 and TRBJ1-1 gives the whole variable domain EPEVTQTPSHQVTQMGQEVILRCVPISNHLYFYWYRQILGQKVEFLVSFYNNEISEKSEIFDDQFSVERPDGSNFTLKIRSTKLEDSAMYFCASSGDLNTEAFFGQGTRLTVV.

This chain links TRBV5-4 with TRBJ2-5; no clear D. Germline V lookup: CDR1 SGHNT, CDR2 YYREEE (reference sequence). This CDR3 contains 15 residues. V was cut by 0 bases and J by 0 bases, with 9 bases left in between. The DNA of the CDR3 is TGTGCCAGCAGCTTGGGGCAGACGTACCAAGAGACCCAGTACTTC. Translated: CASSLGQTYQETQYF.

The V call is TRBV5-4, the J call TRBJ1-4; D gene ambiguous. This CDR3 has 13 residues. Germline V gives CDR1 SGHNT, CDR2 YYREEE (reference sequence). V dropped 2 bases and J dropped 7 bases, with 9 bases sitting between them. CDR3 amino acids: CASSLNPGEKLFF. The DNA of the CDR3 is TGTGCCAGCAGCTTAAACCCGGGTGAAAAACTGTTTTTT. The variable domain in full, completed from reference TRBV5-4 and TRBJ1-4, reads ETGVTQSPTHLIKTRGQQVTLRCSSQSGHNTVSWYQQALGQGPQFIFQYYREEENGRGNFPPRFSGLQFPNYSSELNVNALELDDSALYLCASSLNPGEKLFFGSGTQLSVL.

The rearrangement joins TRBV11-2 to TRBJ1-2; D call uncertain. The CDR3 covers 14 residues. Trimming removed 1 base from V and 6 bases from J, with 12 bases in between. Germline assignment: CDR1 SGHAT and CDR2 FQNNGV. As DNA, the CDR3 is TGTGCCAGCAGCTTAGGAACAGCCACGGATGGCTACACCTTC. Its protein is CASSLGTATDGYTF.

The chain is built from TRBV7-9 and TRBJ2-7; 7 nucleotides line up with TRBD1. Looked up from germline, CDR1 is SEHNR and CDR2 is FQNEAQ (reference sequence). The CDR3 spans 12 residues. V dropped 5 bases and J dropped 5; count of bases not matched to a gene: 3. CDR3 protein: CASSPDRNEQYF. The DNA for the CDR3 is TGTGCCAGCAGCCCGGACAGGAACGAGCAGTACTTC.

The chain employs TRBV5-1 and TRBJ2-3, with D possibly called TRBD1 or TRBD2 (5 bases each). The CDR3 sequence is 12 residues long. Germline assignment: CDR1 SGHRS and CDR2 YFSETQ. V lost 7 bases and J 9 bases, leaving 15 bases between the germline ends. The CDR3 sequence: CASGILGDTQYF. The CDR3 DNA reads TGCGCCAGCGGGATCCTGGGGGACACGCAGTATTTT.

The chain uses TRBV6-5 and TRBJ1-2; weak D call: TRBD1 (5 bases). CDR3 length equals 14 residues. Germline V gene lookup returns CDR1 MNHEY and CDR2 SVGAGI. Trimming took off 6 bases at V and 4 bases at J, with 15 bases between the two ends. This CDR3 is CASRPTQGGYGYTF. The CDR3 bases are TGTGCCAGCAGACCCACTCAGGGAGGCTATGGCTACACCTTC.

Only a few counts were recorded for this clone. The V and J genes are TRBV4-2 and TRBJ1-5; no firm D call. The CDR3 extends over 17 amino acids. Germline CDR1 and CDR2: LGHNA and YNFKEQ. The V end was cut by 1 base, the J end by 0 bases, with 13 bases between. The CDR3 is CASSQASGGRSNQPQHF. In DNA form, the CDR3 reads TGTGCCAGCAGCCAAGCCTCAGGTGGTCGTAGCAATCAGCCCCAGCATTTT.

The CDR3 protein is CASSSGASTDTQYF. The CDR3 DNA reads TGCGCCAGCAGCTCGGGGGCGAGCACAGATACGCAGTATTTT. J is TRBJ2-3 and V is TRBV5-1; perhaps D is TRBD1 or TRBD2 (6 bases each). Trimming took 3 bases from V and 0 from J, leaving 8 bases between them. The CDR3 has 14 amino acids. Germline V lookup: CDR1 SGHRS, CDR2 YFSETQ.

The chain links TRBV20-1 to TRBJ2-3, with D perhaps TRBD2 (6 bases). V lost 3 bases to trimming and J lost 4 bases, with 14 bases between them. CDR3 length equals 14 residues. The germline V gene encodes CDR1 DFQATT and CDR2 SNEGSKA (reference sequence). In nucleotides, the CDR3 is TGCAGTGCTAGTTTAGGAGGGAACCCAGATACGCAGTATTTT. This translates into CSASLGGNPDTQYF.